What follows is one T cell receptor beta chain and its context. Its antigen is unknown. This CDR3 contains 15 residues. V dropped 2 bases and J dropped 8; count of bases not matched to a gene: 7. CDR1 and CDR2 (germline): MDHEN, SYDVKM. This sample was taken from a study of beta chain features in type 1 diabetes. General observations from the study: Researchers report that Type 1 diabetes patients had moderately but significantly shorter TCRB CDR3s across all four CD4+ subsets. Researchers reported that naive, central memory and Treg TCRB repertoires appeared more similar in patients than in healthy donors. Patients and controls would share equally any PCR tilt toward shorter templates.

Expressed TCRB transcripts were sequenced because the entire RNA isolate underwent reverse transcription. Here immunoSEQ multiplex PCR was the method, and the copy in TCRdb shows in-frame clones only, minus some. The profile covers 150,000 to 200,000 clones, with 8% to 8.5% appearing a single time and around 0.5% taken by the ten largest. The TCR sequence derives from a woman aged 18-29 years with type 1 diabetes. V usage is TRBV28 and J usage is TRBJ1-4; the match to TRBD1 covers 8 bases. Sequencing was done on a sample of central memory CD4+ T cells from blood. The CDR3 reads CASSLAGTGEEKLFF. CDR3 coding DNA: TGTGCCAGCAGTTTAGCCGGGACAGGAGAGGAAAAACTGTTTTTT.